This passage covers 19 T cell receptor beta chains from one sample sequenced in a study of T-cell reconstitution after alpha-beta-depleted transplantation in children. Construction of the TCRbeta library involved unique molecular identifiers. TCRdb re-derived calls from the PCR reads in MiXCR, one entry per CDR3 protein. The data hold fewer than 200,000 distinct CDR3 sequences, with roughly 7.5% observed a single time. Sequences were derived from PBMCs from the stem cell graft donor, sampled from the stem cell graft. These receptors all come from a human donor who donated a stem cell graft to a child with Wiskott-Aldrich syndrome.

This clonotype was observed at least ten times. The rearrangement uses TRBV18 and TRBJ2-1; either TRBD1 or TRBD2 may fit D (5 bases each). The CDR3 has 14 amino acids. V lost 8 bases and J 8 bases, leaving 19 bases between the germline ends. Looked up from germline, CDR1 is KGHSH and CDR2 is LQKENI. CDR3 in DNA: TGTGCCAGCACCAGCGGCTATATGGGGGATGAGCAGTTCTTC. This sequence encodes CASTSGYMGDEQFF. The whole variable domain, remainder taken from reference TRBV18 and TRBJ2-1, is NAGVMQNPRHLVRRRGQEARLRCSPMKGHSHVYWYRQLPEEGLKFMVYLQKENIIDESGMPKERFSAEFPKEGPSILRIQQVVRGDSAAYFCASTSGYMGDEQFFGPGTRLTVL.

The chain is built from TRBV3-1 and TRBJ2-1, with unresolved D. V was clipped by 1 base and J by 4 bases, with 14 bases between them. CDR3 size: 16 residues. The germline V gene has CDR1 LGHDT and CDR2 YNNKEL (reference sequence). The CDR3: CASSQVRAGPYNEQFF. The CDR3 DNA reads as TGTGCCAGCAGCCAAGTTAGGGCAGGCCCTTACAATGAGCAGTTCTTC.

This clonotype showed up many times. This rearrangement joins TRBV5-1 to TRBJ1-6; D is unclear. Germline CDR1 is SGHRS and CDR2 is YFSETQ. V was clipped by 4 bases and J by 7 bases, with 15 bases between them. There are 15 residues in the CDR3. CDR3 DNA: TGCGCCAGCAGCGAAGACGGCCCTGAGAATTCACCCCTCCACTTT. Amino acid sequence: CASSEDGPENSPLHF.

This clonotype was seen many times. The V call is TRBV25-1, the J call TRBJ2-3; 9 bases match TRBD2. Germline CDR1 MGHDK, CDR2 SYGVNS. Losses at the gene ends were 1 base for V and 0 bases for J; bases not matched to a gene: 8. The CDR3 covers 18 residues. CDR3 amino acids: CASSEWVSGGLSTDTQYF. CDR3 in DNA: TGTGCCAGCAGTGAATGGGTTAGCGGGGGCCTTAGCACAGATACGCAGTATTTT.

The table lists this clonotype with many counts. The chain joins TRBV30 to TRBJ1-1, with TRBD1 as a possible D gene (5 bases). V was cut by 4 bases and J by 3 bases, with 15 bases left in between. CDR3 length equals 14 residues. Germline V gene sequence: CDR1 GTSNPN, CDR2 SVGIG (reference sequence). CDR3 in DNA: TGTGCCTGGACCCTGGGGACCGTTCACACTGAAGCTTTCTTT. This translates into CAWTLGTVHTEAFF.

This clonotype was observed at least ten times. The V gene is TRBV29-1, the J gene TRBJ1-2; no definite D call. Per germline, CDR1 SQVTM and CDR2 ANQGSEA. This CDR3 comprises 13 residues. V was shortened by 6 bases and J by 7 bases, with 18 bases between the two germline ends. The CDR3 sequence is CSVREDLPGGYTF. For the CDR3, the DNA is TGCAGCGTGAGAGAGGACCTTCCCGGTGGCTACACCTTC. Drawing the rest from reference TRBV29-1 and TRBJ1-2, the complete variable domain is SAVISQKPSRDICQRGTSLTIQCQVDSQVTMMFWYRQQPGQSLTLIATANQGSEATYESGFVIDKFPISRPNLTFSTLTVSNMSPEDSSIYLCSVREDLPGGYTFGSGTRLTVV.

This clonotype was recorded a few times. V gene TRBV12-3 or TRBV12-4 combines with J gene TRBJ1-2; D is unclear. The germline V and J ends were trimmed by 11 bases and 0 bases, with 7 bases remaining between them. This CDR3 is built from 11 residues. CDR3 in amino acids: CASKPNYGYTF. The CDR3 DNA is TGTGCCTCCAAACCTAACTATGGCTACACCTTC.

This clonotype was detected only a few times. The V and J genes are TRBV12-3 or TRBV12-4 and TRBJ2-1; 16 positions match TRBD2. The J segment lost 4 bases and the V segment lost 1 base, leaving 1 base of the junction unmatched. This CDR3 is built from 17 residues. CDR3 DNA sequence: TGTGCCAGCAGTTTAGAGGGACTAGCGGGGGGGTACAATGAGCAGTTCTTC. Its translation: CASSLEGLAGGYNEQFF.

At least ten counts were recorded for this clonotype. CDR3: CASIGGLTDTQYF. The DNA for the CDR3 is TGCGCCAGCATAGGGGGCCTCACAGATACGCAGTATTTT. The chain combines TRBV5-1 with TRBJ2-3; 7 bases are a match to TRBD1. V lost 6 bases to trimming and J lost 2 bases; unmatched junction nucleotides: 3. This CDR3 is built from 13 residues. Germline V gene lookup returns CDR1 SGHRS and CDR2 YFSETQ.

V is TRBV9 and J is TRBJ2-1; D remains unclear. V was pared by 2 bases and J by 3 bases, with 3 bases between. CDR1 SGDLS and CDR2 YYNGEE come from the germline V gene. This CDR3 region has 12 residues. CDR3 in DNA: TGTGCCAGCAGCGTTGGCTACAATGAGCAGTTCTTC. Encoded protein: CASSVGYNEQFF.

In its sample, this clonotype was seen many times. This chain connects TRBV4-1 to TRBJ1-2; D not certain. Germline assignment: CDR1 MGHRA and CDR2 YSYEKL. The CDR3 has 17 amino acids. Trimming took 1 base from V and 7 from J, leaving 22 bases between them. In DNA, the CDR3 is TGCGCCAGCAGCCAAGGCGGGGTTTTAAGTTCCTCGTTTGGCTACACCTTC. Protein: CASSQGGVLSSSFGYTF.

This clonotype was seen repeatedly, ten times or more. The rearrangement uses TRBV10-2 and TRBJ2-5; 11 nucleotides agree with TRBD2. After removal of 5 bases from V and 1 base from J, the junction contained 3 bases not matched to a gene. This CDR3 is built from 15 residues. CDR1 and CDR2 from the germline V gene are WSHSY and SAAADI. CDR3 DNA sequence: TGCGCCAGCAGTCTAGCGGGAGGAACCCAAGAGACCCAGTACTTC. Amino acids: CASSLAGGTQETQYF.

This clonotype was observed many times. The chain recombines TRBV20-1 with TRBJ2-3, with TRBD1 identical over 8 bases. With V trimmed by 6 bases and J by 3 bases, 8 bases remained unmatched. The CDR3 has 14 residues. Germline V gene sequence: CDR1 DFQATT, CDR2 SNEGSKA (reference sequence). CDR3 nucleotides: TGCAGTGCGGGGCAGGGGGCGGTAACAGATACGCAGTATTTT. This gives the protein CSAGQGAVTDTQYF.

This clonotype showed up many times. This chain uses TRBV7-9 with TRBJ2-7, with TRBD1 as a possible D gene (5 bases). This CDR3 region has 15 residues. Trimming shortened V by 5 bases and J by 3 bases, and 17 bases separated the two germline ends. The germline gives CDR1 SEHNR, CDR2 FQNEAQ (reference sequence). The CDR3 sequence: CASSHGEQAIYEQYF. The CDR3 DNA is TGTGCCAGCAGCCACGGTGAACAGGCGATCTACGAGCAGTACTTC.

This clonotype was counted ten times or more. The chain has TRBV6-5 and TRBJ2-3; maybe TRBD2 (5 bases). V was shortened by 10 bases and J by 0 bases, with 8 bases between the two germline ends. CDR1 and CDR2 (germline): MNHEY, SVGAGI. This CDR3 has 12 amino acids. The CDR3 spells CATRDSTDTQYF. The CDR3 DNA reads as TGTGCCACCCGGGATAGCACAGATACGCAGTATTTT.

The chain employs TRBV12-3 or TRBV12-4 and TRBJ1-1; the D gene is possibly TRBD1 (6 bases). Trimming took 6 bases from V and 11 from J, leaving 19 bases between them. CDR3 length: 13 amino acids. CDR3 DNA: TGTGCCAGCAGCCCGTCAGGGGTCCCAGGGGCTTTCTTT. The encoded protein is CASSPSGVPGAFF.

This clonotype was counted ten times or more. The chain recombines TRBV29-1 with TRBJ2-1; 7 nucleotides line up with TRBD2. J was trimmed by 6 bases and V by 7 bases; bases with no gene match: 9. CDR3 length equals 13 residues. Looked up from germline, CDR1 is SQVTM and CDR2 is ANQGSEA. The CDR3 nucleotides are TGCAGCGGGGGGGGTGGACGGATCAATGAGCAGTTCTTC. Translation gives CSGGGGRINEQFF.

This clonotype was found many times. The CDR3: CASSRYPDTYEQYF. CDR3 bases: TGTGCCAGTAGCCGCTACCCGGACACCTACGAGCAGTACTTC. The chain couples TRBV19 to TRBJ2-7, with TRBD1 as a possible D gene (5 bases). The V and J ends lost 6 bases and 2 bases respectively, with 14 bases between them. Per germline, CDR1 LNHDA and CDR2 SQIVND (reference sequence). This CDR3 is 14 amino acids long.

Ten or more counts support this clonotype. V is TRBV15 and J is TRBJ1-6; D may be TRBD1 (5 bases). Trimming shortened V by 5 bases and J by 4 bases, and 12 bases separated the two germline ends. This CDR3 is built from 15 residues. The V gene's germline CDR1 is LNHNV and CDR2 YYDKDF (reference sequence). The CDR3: CATSQTEGYNSPLHF. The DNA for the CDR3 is TGTGCCACCAGCCAGACAGAGGGGTATAATTCACCCCTCCACTTT. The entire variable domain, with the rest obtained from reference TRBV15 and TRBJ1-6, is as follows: DAMVIQNPRYQVTQFGKPVTLSCSQTLNHNVMYWYQQKSSQAPKLLFHYYDKDFNNEADTPDNFQSRRPNTSFCFLDIRSPGLGDTAMYLCATSQTEGYNSPLHFGNGTRLTVT.